This T cell receptor beta chain was identified in a study of cytomegalovirus exposure and HLA in healthy donors. Primers: 60 Vbeta forward and 13 Jbeta reverse. TCRdb keeps only in-frame clones here, not all; method: immunoSEQ multiplex PCR. The sample shows around 100,000 clones, 80% to 85% of them seen only once. The CDR3 has 16 amino acids. Trimming pared 5 bases from V and 4 bases from J, leaving 17 bases between. Germline values: CDR1 SEHNR, CDR2 FQNEAQ (reference sequence). This TCR was sampled from a man aged 25 to 40 in good health and CMV-seropositive. J is TRBJ2-2 and V is TRBV7-9, with a tentative D call TRBD1 (5 bases). Sequencing was carried out using PBMCs. CDR3 region: CASSPGHATSTGELFF. DNA of the CDR3: TGTGCCAGCAGCCCTGGACATGCTACGAGCACCGGGGAGCTGTTTTTT.